This T cell receptor (beta chain) is drawn from a study of blood T cell repertoires in COVID-19 (dated by TCRdb to 2018 to 2020). About the study as a whole: Samples covering the acute and convalescent phases of COVID-19 were provided by collaborators in the United States, Italy and Spain. The material from the prospective study consisted of cDNA or gDNA derived from T cells, B-cell-depleted T cells, or PBMCs. The dataset comprised deeply sampled blood TCRbeta repertoires from subjects exposed to, actively infected with, or recovered from COVID-19. A freely available public database, intended as a resource for researchers studying the immune response to SARS-CoV-2, is where the repertoires were released. Samples came from the ongoing ImmuneRACE study (first 160 participants) plus 1,254 subjects from 6 global collaborators. The sample metadata nearly always contained a de-identified subject ID, COVID-19 status, age in years and sex. HLA class I and class II types, where available, came from metadata supplied by the sample provider rather than from assay-based typing. Points the paper makes about the study in general: The amount of clinical and demographic metadata varied by source and participant and was provided uncurated.

In regard to this clone: This receptor's antigen is unknown. Base qualities were left out, and no much larger clone turns up one base away.

Inclusive of the bounding cysteine and phenylalanine, the CDR3 is 15 residues long. Just CDR3 DNA is preserved here, 45 bases in frame from base 1. The germline V and J ends show losses of 1 base and 5 bases respectively, and no gene match explains 4 bases of the junction. The germline V gene gives CDR1 as MGHRA and CDR2 as YSYEKL. One collaborating source in Seattle enrolled patients during active infection and followed them longitudinally through the course of disease. The collaborating institutions used their own protocols to collect whole blood in K2EDTA tubes. For TCRbeta analysis, collaborator samples were shipped as frozen whole blood, as isolated PBMCs, or as DNA extracted from either sample type. TCRbeta CDR3 regions were amplified from genomic DNA by means of the immunoSEQ Assay, a bias-controlled multiplex PCR. Per the original workflow: Nucleated cell counts per sample were estimated from amplification of reference gene primers within the assay. Sequence reads were collapsed and filtered to measure the absolute abundance of every unique TCRbeta CDR3 rearrangement. For each sample, productive Simpson clonality was calculated as the square root of Simpson's diversity index across productive rearrangements. Imported from immuneACCESS, the table was reduced by TCRdb to in-frame sequences with V and J called. These copies leave out some clones; in studies compared against another copy, an unresolved V gene accounts for under half, and the cause of the remainder is not known. V, J and clone size reflect that table, while D and trimming were determined from the DNA. This sample has around 400,000 clones in its table, and about 87% of those were observed once. The top ten constitute under 3% of the sample.

The TCR originated in a woman aged 55-70 years with COVID-19, enrolled during active disease. Sequences were obtained from peripheral blood. The receptor chain draws on TRBV4-1 and TRBJ2-2, with 7 bases in between that match TRBD1. The CDR3 protein is CASSQGTGGTGELFF. The nucleotide sequence reads TGCGCCAGCAGCCAAGGGACAGGCGGGACCGGGGAGCTGTTTTTT.